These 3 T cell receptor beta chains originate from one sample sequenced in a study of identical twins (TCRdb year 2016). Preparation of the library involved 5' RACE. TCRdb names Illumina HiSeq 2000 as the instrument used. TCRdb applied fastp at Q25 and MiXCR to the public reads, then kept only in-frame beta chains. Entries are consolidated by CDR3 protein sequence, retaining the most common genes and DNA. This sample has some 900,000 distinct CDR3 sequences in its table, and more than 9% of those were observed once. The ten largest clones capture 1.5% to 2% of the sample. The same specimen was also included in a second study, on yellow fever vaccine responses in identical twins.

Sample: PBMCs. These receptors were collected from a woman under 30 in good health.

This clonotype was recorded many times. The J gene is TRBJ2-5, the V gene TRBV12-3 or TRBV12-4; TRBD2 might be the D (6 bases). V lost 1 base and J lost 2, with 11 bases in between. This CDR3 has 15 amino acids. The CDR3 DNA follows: TGTGCCAGCAGTTTAGTACTAGCTGAACAAGAGACCCAGTACTTC. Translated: CASSLVLAEQETQYF.

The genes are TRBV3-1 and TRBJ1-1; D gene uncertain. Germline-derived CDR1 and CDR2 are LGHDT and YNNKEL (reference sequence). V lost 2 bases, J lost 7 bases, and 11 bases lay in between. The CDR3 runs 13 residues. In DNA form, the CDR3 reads TGTGCCAGCAGCCAAAGGGTGGTCGGTGAAGCTTTCTTT. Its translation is CASSQRVVGEAFF.

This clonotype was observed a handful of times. CDR3 nucleotide sequence: TGTGCCATCAGTGACAACCCCTCGGATACGCAGTATTTT. Translating it yields CAISDNPSDTQYF. The J gene is TRBJ2-3, the V gene TRBV10-3; D unclear. CDR3 size: 13 residues. Germline loops: CDR1 ENHRY, CDR2 SYGVKD. Between the trimmed V and J ends, which lost 3 bases and 6 bases, there was a span of 10 bases.